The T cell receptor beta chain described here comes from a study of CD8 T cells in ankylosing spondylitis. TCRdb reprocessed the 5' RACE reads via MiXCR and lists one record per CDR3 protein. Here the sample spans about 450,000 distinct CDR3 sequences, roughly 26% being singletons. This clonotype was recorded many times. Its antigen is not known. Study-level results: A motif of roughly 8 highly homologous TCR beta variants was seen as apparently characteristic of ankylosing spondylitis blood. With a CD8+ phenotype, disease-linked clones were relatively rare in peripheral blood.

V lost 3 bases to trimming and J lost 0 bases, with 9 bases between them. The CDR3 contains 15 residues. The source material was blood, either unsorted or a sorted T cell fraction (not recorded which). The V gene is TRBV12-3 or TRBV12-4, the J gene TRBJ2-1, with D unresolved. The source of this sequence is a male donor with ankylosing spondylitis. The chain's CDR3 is CASSFGLGSYNEQFF. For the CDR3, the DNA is TGTGCCAGCAGTTTCGGCCTTGGCTCCTACAATGAGCAGTTCTTC.